The clone carrying this T cell receptor beta chain occurred many times. Its antigen remains unknown. There are 13 residues in the CDR3. Trimming took 1 base from V and 10 from J, leaving 11 bases between them. Looked up from germline, CDR1 is LGHNA and CDR2 is YNFKEQ. The data stem from a study of T cells after yellow fever vaccination. Overall study results and limits: Bulk-population clonotypes that are abundant could appear as contaminants in FACS-sorted repertoires. A minor fraction of clonotypes spanned both CD4 and CD8 compartments. Subsequent to the booster, the majority of primary-vaccination clones reappeared (about 97% CD4, approximately 85% CD8).

Conversion of TCR transcripts into cDNA relied on 5'RACE template switching, which added a universal primer site and UMIs. One entry per CDR3 protein, called by TCRdb with MiXCR from the 5' RACE reads. Of roughly 190,000 distinct CDR3 sequences in the sample, 11% are singletons; the top ten hold 30% to 45%. The sample here was CD8+ T cells sorted from PBMCs, taken 15 days after the yellow fever booster vaccination. This sequence joins TRBV4-2 and TRBJ2-1, with a weak D call TRBD2 (6 bases). This TCR was sampled from a man aged 18 to 29 who received the YFV17D yellow fever vaccine. CDR3 in amino acids: CASSQGGAEEQFF. CDR3 bases: TGTGCCAGCAGCCAAGGCGGGGCTGAGGAGCAGTTCTTC.